This T cell receptor beta chain emerged from a study of post-analysis software for immune sequencing data. Study information: Some patients lacked subtype; others had relapsing-remitting, secondary progressive or progressive-relapsing disease. Broader study findings: Among 5 or 6 TRBV segments more frequent in patients than controls were TRBV5-6, TRBV5-1 and TRBV20-1. Diversity measured as normalized Chao1 was significantly lower in multiple sclerosis patients than in controls. Under the F measure, samples that were prepared in one batch clustered strongly together.

Germline V gene lookup returns CDR1 LGHNA and CDR2 YSLEER. V trimming: 0 bases; J trimming: 5 bases; junction bases outside the gene matches: 8. This CDR3 region has 16 residues. Notes on this clonotype: What it binds is not known.

Built from TCR beta cDNA, the libraries had unique molecular identifiers in them. The T cell input of about 0.85 to 10 million gave about half a million cDNA molecules. TCRdb analysed the PCR reads with MiXCR anew, one entry per CDR3 protein. The data show approximately 690,000 distinct CDR3 sequences, more than 50% seen once. Sequenced material: blood. The sequence was collected from a girl aged 2-10 years with multiple sclerosis. The chain combines TRBV4-3 with TRBJ1-1; 8 bases are shared with TRBD1. CDR3 loop: CASSQDAAGGRTEAFF. CDR3 nucleotides: TGCGCCAGCAGCCAAGACGCGGCAGGGGGCCGTACTGAAGCTTTCTTT.